These T cell receptor beta chains were read from a single sample in a study of shared clonotypes between healthy human individuals. Profiling relied on immunoSEQ multiplex PCR, and the TCRdb table lists in-frame clones only, not all of them. The sample lists hundreds of thousands of clones, around three quarters occurring once. The sequencing sample was made of PBMCs. Receptor source: a woman aged 40 to 55 in good health. Some clones in this sample may be carry-over from other donors' samples. Both conserved end residues are part of each CDR3. The D gene is left open where the match is weak. Part of the rows lack a size; the others show once, few, many or a class for expanded clones.

V	D	size	J	CDR3	DNA
TRBV6-5	NA	NA	TRBJ1-2	CASSNTWHDGYTF	TGTGCCAGCAGTAATACATGGCATGATGGCTACACCTTC
TRBV4-2	NA	NA	TRBJ2-2	CASSQPYTGAGELFF	TGTGCCAGCAGCCAACCCTATACAGGTGCCGGGGAGCTGTTTTTT
TRBV9	TRBD1	NA	TRBJ2-1	CASSVDRGEQFF	TGTGCCAGCAGCGTAGACAGGGGTGAGCAGTTCTTC
TRBV5-1	TRBD2	NA	TRBJ2-1	CASSPTSGRDEQFF	TGCGCCAGCAGCCCAACTAGCGGGAGGGATGAGCAGTTCTTC
TRBV7-8	TRBD1	NA	TRBJ2-7	CASSRGQGYEQYF	TGTGCCAGCAGCCGCGGACAGGGCTACGAGCAGTACTTC
TRBV28	NA	NA	TRBJ1-2	CASSIFSGIGYTF	TGTGCCAGCAGTATATTCTCAGGGATTGGCTACACCTTC
TRBV7-9	TRBD2	NA	TRBJ2-7	CASSSSGTSGGAYEQYF	TGTGCCAGCAGCTCTTCCGGGACTAGCGGGGGCGCCTACGAGCAGTACTTC
TRBV7-2	NA	once	TRBJ2-7	CASSLDRLFYEQYF	TGTGCCAGCAGCTTAGATCGATTATTTTACGAGCAGTACTTC
TRBV5-4	TRBD2	NA	TRBJ2-7	CASSFPGSAGAYEQYF	TGTGCCAGCAGCTTCCCAGGCTCAGCGGGAGCTTACGAGCAGTACTTC
TRBV9	NA	many	TRBJ1-1	CASSVRKAFF	TGTGCCAGCAGCGTCCGGAAAGCTTTCTTT
TRBV2	NA	once	TRBJ2-7	CASSERSTGSEQYF	TGTGCCAGCAGCGAAAGGTCTACCGGGAGCGAGCAGTACTTC
TRBV2	TRBD1	NA	TRBJ1-1	CASSWGQEAFF	TGTGCCAGCAGTTGGGGACAGGAAGCTTTCTTT
TRBV5-1	NA	NA	TRBJ2-1	CASSLAPLQYNEQFF	TGCGCCAGCAGCTTGGCCCCCCTACAATACAATGAGCAGTTCTTC
TRBV9	NA	NA	TRBJ1-2	CASSVATGHGYTF	TGTGCCAGCAGCGTAGCTACAGGACATGGCTACACCTTC
TRBV28	NA	NA	TRBJ1-2	CASRLRGPRENDGYTF	TGTGCCAGCAGACTCAGAGGGCCCAGGGAGAATGATGGCTACACCTTC
TRBV5-1	NA	NA	TRBJ2-6	CASSLGLLHSGANVLTF	TGCGCCAGCAGCCTGGGACTCCTCCACTCTGGGGCCAACGTCCTGACTTTC
TRBV2	TRBD2	NA	TRBJ2-5	CASTRHTGLEETQYF	TGTGCCAGCACGAGACATACGGGACTAGAAGAGACCCAGTACTTC
TRBV20-1	NA	NA	TRBJ1-1	CSARENRAFF	TGCAGTGCTAGAGAAAACCGAGCTTTCTTT
TRBV30	NA	NA	TRBJ1-5	CAWSVRGNQPQHF	TGTGCCTGGAGTGTTAGGGGCAATCAGCCCCAGCATTTT
TRBV7-8	NA	NA	TRBJ2-2	CASSSSGGTRAAELFF	TGTGCCAGCAGCTCCTCAGGGGGGACTCGTGCGGCGGAGCTGTTTTTT
TRBV2	TRBD1	NA	TRBJ2-1	CASRDRDRDAEQFF	TGTGCCAGCAGAGACCGGGACAGGGACGCTGAGCAGTTCTTC
TRBV5-1	TRBD1	NA	TRBJ2-2	CASSYPDREPPSGELFF	TGCGCCAGCAGCTACCCGGACAGGGAGCCTCCATCCGGGGAGCTGTTTTTT
TRBV7-8	NA	NA	TRBJ2-5	CASRVDLTFVTQYF	TGTGCCAGCAGAGTTGACTTGACATTTGTGACCCAGTACTTC
TRBV21-1	NA	NA	TRBJ2-7	CASSEWTGAYEQYF	TGTGCCAGCAGCGAGTGGACAGGGGCATACGAGCAGTACTTC
TRBV27	NA	NA	TRBJ2-1	CASSLSPQNEQFF	TGTGCCAGCAGTTTATCCCCACAAAATGAGCAGTTCTTC
TRBV6-5	NA	NA	TRBJ1-2	CASFRGDGYTF	TGTGCCAGCTTTCGGGGGGATGGCTACACCTTC
TRBV7-2	TRBD2	NA	TRBJ2-3	CASSLRLAGLTDTQYF	TGTGCCAGCAGCCTACGACTAGCGGGACTCACAGATACGCAGTATTTT
TRBV30	TRBD1	few	TRBJ1-5	CAWSTKQGAQPQHF	TGTGCCTGGAGTACAAAACAGGGGGCTCAGCCCCAGCATTTT
TRBV10-3	TRBD2	NA	TRBJ2-7	CAISEAASGSHEQYF	TGTGCCATCAGTGAGGCGGCTAGCGGGAGCCACGAGCAGTACTTC
TRBV9	TRBD2	NA	TRBJ2-7	CASSVGTSGSYEQYF	TGTGCCAGCAGCGTCGGGACTAGCGGAAGCTACGAGCAGTACTTC
TRBV7-6	TRBD1	NA	TRBJ2-1	CASSLVGGKGVEQFF	TGTGCCAGCAGCTTAGTAGGGGGCAAAGGGGTTGAGCAGTTCTTC
TRBV20-1	NA	NA	TRBJ1-5	CSASLGQPQHF	TGCAGTGCTTCACTGGGCCAGCCCCAGCATTTT
TRBV28	NA	NA	TRBJ2-5	CASSFNSQETQYF	TGTGCCAGCAGTTTTAACAGTCAAGAGACCCAGTACTTC
TRBV2	TRBD1	NA	TRBJ2-5	CASRQGYEETQYF	TGTGCCAGCAGACAGGGGTACGAAGAGACCCAGTACTTC
TRBV30	TRBD1	NA	TRBJ1-1	CAWDRGLLTEAFF	TGTGCCTGGGACAGGGGCCTTCTCACTGAAGCTTTCTTT
TRBV19	TRBD2	NA	TRBJ2-1	CASSTQLAGYNEQFF	TGTGCCAGTAGTACCCAACTAGCGGGGTACAATGAGCAGTTCTTC
TRBV7-2	TRBD1	once	TRBJ1-1	CASSYRQGNTEAFF	TGTGCCAGCAGCTATCGACAGGGGAACACTGAAGCTTTCTTT
TRBV10-3	NA	NA	TRBJ1-2	CAIRDGANYGYTF	TGTGCCATCCGGGACGGAGCTAACTATGGCTACACCTTC
TRBV28	NA	NA	TRBJ2-2	CASSLLTAGELFF	TGTGCCAGCAGTCTCCTTACTGCCGGGGAGCTGTTTTTT
TRBV7-9	TRBD2	NA	TRBJ2-2	CASSSPRDYSTGELFF	TGTGCCAGCAGCTCCCCCCGGGACTACTCCACCGGGGAGCTGTTTTTT
TRBV28	TRBD2	NA	TRBJ2-1	CASSFGTSGGRPQFF	TGTGCCAGCAGTTTCGGGACTAGCGGGGGAAGGCCGCAGTTCTTC
TRBV7-2	TRBD2	NA	TRBJ2-5	CASSLGRAGIQETQYF	TGTGCCAGCAGCTTAGGAAGAGCGGGGATTCAAGAGACCCAGTACTTC
TRBV18	NA	NA	TRBJ2-1	CASSPGPQANEQFF	TGTGCCAGCTCACCGGGACCCCAAGCCAATGAGCAGTTCTTC
TRBV5-4	NA	few	TRBJ2-5	CASNRQDVEETQYF	TGTGCCAGCAACCGACAGGATGTGGAAGAGACCCAGTACTTC
TRBV18	TRBD2	many	TRBJ2-3	CASSPAGADTQYF	TGTGCCAGCTCACCGGCGGGGGCAGATACGCAGTATTTT
TRBV11-1	TRBD1	many	TRBJ2-7	CASSLGQGVNEQYF	TGTGCCAGCAGCTTAGGACAGGGCGTCAACGAGCAGTACTTC
TRBV7-3	TRBD2	NA	TRBJ2-5	CASSTGLAGWETQYF	TGTGCCAGCAGCACGGGACTAGCGGGGTGGGAGACCCAGTACTTC
TRBV5-1	NA	many	TRBJ2-3	CASSLLRPSTDTQYF	TGCGCCAGCAGCTTGTTGCGGCCAAGCACAGATACGCAGTATTTT
TRBV4-2	TRBD2	NA	TRBJ2-5	CASSQTGGPQEAQYF	TGTGCCAGTAGCCAAACGGGAGGGCCCCAGGAGGCCCAGTACTTC
TRBV27	NA	NA	TRBJ1-6	CASSLLGSPLHF	TGTGCCAGCAGTTTACTGGGGTCACCCCTCCACTTT
TRBV15	NA	NA	TRBJ2-1	CATSSRGASGEQFF	TGTGCCACCAGTAGTAGAGGGGCCTCGGGTGAGCAGTTCTTC